This TCR beta chain is drawn from a study of B cell selection in AIRE deficiency. The germline gives CDR1 MNHEY, CDR2 SMNVEV (reference sequence). Trimming stripped 6 bases from V and 1 base from J, with 8 bases between. The CDR3 contains 13 residues. Clones were read by immunoSEQ multiplex PCR, and TCRdb kept only the in-frame ones, dropping some. Among 20,000 to 25,000 clones listed, roughly 93% were seen once. Regulatory T cells were sorted as CD4+CD25hiCD127low/negative. The clonotype comes from a human donor with AIRE deficiency. The sample taken for sequencing was Tregs sorted from PBMCs. V usage is TRBV27 and J usage is TRBJ2-3; D gene unclear. CDR3 nucleotides: TGTGCCAGCAGAGTATGGGGCACAGATACGCAGTATTTT. Translating it yields CASRVWGTDTQYF.